The 14 T cell receptor beta chains presented below share a single source sample, sequenced in a study of cytomegalovirus exposure and HLA in healthy donors. Clones were sequenced by immunoSEQ multiplex PCR, and TCRdb holds only the in-frame ones, with some missing. This table holds 150,000 or so clones, 94% found once. The sample was PBMCs. The receptors were gathered from a young man in good health and CMV-seropositive.

The rearrangement links TRBV29-1 to TRBJ1-4; no clear D gene. The germline gives CDR1 SQVTM, CDR2 ANQGSEA. V lost 8 bases, J lost 8 bases, and 18 bases lay in between. The CDR3 is 13 amino acids. The CDR3 DNA reads as TGCAGCTCCTCCCTGGGCCCCGAAGAAAAACTGTTTTTT. As protein: CSSSLGPEEKLFF.

This sequence joins TRBV19 and TRBJ1-5; 8 nucleotides match TRBD1. The V and J ends lost 5 bases and 5 bases, in that order; junction bases with no gene match: 5. CDR1 is LNHDA and CDR2 is SQIVND in the germline V gene (reference sequence). The CDR3 covers 14 residues. CDR3 sequence reads: CASSPQGAYQPQHF. The CDR3 nucleotides are TGTGCCAGTAGTCCTCAGGGGGCCTATCAGCCCCAGCATTTT.

V and J are TRBV9 and TRBJ2-3, with D unresolved. Germline V gene sequence: CDR1 SGDLS, CDR2 YYNGEE. The CDR3 length is 17 residues. V was trimmed by 2 bases and J by 1 base, leaving 17 bases between them. The CDR3 nucleotides are TGTGCCAGCAGCGTTTTGACTCCCCGCCCCGGCACAGATACGCAGTATTTT. Its translation: CASSVLTPRPGTDTQYF.

This chain connects TRBV7-9 to TRBJ1-2; D is unclear. V was pared by 6 bases and J by 4 bases, with 27 bases between. The CDR3 length is 18 residues. The V gene's germline CDR1 is SEHNR and CDR2 FQNEAQ (reference sequence). CDR3 in DNA: TGTGCCAGCAGTTCGGTCGTGCCAACTCATCAAACGGGCTATGGCTACACCTTC. It yields the protein CASSSVVPTHQTGYGYTF. Combining the CDR3 with reference TRBV7-9 and TRBJ1-2 gives the whole variable domain DTGVSQNPRHKITKRGQNVTFRCDPISEHNRLYWYRQTLGQGPEFLTYFQNEAQLEKSRLLSDRFSAERPKGSFSTLEIQRTEQGDSAMYLCASSSVVPTHQTGYGYTFGSGTRLTVV.

In the case of this clone: One junction end does not reproduce the germline sequence, and a read error may be involved. The V gene is TRBV4-1, the J gene TRBJ2-1; the match to TRBD2 covers 14 bases. Germline V gene sequence: CDR1 MGHRA, CDR2 YSYEKL. The CDR3 loop spans 15 amino acids. In DNA, the CDR3 is TGCGCCAGCAGGGCGGGACTAGCGGGAGACAACGAGCAGTTCTTC. The encoded protein is CASRAGLAGDNEQFF.

The gene calls are TRBV2 and TRBJ2-1, with 9 bases identical to TRBD1. The CDR3 totals 14 residues. The V and J ends lost 11 bases and 7 bases, in that order; junction bases with no gene match: 12. CDR1 and CDR2 (germline): SNHLY, FYNNEI. The CDR3 loop is CAGNRGRSLNEQFF. CDR3 DNA: TGTGCCGGTAACAGGGGGCGCTCCTTGAATGAGCAGTTCTTC.

J is TRBJ2-3 and V is TRBV29-1; 8 bases fit TRBD2. Per the germline V gene, CDR1 is SQVTM and CDR2 is ANQGSEA. This CDR3 comprises 15 residues. The trim removed 7 bases at V and 8 bases at J, leaving 17 bases unmatched. The CDR3 sequence: CSGEPTSVGQGTQYF. The CDR3 bases are TGCAGCGGCGAACCGACTAGCGTGGGGCAAGGTACGCAGTATTTT.

The rearrangement joins TRBV15 to TRBJ1-3; 7 bases align to TRBD1. J lost 3 bases, V lost 1 base, and 9 bases had no gene match. The CDR3 contains 17 residues. Germline CDR1 LNHNV, CDR2 YYDKDF (reference sequence). CDR3 coding DNA: TGTGCCACCAGCAGAGCCCGACAGGGATGGAGTGGAAACACCATATATTTT. It yields the protein CATSRARQGWSGNTIYF.

The chain recombines TRBV6-5 with TRBJ1-1; 10 bases match TRBD1. The CDR3 loop spans 12 amino acids. Trimming removed 5 bases from V and 8 bases from J; junction bases left unmatched: 2. Germline CDR1 MNHEY, CDR2 SVGAGI. The CDR3 DNA follows: TGTGCCAGCAGTGCGACAGGGGGCGAAGCTTTCTTT. Encoded protein: CASSATGGEAFF.

The chain joins TRBV27 to TRBJ2-1; 7 nucleotides align to TRBD2. This CDR3 has 14 residues. Germline-derived CDR1 and CDR2 are MNHEY and SMNVEV (reference sequence). The V segment lost 4 bases and the J segment 7 bases; nucleotides outside the gene matches: 7. The chain's CDR3 is CASSSLGEGNEQFF. CDR3 DNA: TGTGCCAGCAGTTCCTTGGGGGAGGGGAATGAGCAGTTCTTC.

The chain couples TRBV5-6 to TRBJ2-2; tentatively, D is TRBD2 (6 bases). Germline CDR1 is SGHDT and CDR2 is YYEEEE. V lost 3 bases and J 6 bases, leaving 9 bases between the germline ends. The CDR3 sequence is 13 residues long. CDR3 region: CASSSTSSGELFF. CDR3 bases: TGTGCCAGCAGCTCGACTAGTTCCGGGGAGCTGTTTTTT.

V gene TRBV30 combines with J gene TRBJ2-7, with TRBD1 identical over 7 bases. V lost 1 base and J lost 0; bases outside the gene matches: 3. CDR3 length equals 14 residues. Germline CDR1 reads GTSNPN; CDR2 reads SVGIG (reference sequence). The CDR3 loop reads CAWSETGNSYEQYF. The CDR3 DNA sequence: TGTGCCTGGAGTGAGACAGGGAACTCCTACGAGCAGTACTTC.

This clone came up once. The gene calls are TRBV28 and TRBJ1-1; 11 bases agree with TRBD1. Germline CDR1 MDHEN, CDR2 SYDVKM. The CDR3 is made up of 13 amino acids. V was clipped by 6 bases and J by 5 bases; unmatched bases: 2. The chain's CDR3 is CASRGQGATEAFF. The CDR3 DNA reads TGTGCCAGCAGAGGACAGGGGGCGACTGAAGCTTTCTTT.

The CDR3 DNA sequence: TGTGCCAGCAGTTCGGACACGGGAAACACCATATATTTT. Translating it yields CASSSDTGNTIYF. The chain employs TRBV2 and TRBJ1-3; D might be TRBD1 (5 bases). The CDR3 consists of 13 residues. Germline loops: CDR1 SNHLY, CDR2 FYNNEI. The germline V and J ends were trimmed by 5 bases and 4 bases, with 9 bases remaining between them.